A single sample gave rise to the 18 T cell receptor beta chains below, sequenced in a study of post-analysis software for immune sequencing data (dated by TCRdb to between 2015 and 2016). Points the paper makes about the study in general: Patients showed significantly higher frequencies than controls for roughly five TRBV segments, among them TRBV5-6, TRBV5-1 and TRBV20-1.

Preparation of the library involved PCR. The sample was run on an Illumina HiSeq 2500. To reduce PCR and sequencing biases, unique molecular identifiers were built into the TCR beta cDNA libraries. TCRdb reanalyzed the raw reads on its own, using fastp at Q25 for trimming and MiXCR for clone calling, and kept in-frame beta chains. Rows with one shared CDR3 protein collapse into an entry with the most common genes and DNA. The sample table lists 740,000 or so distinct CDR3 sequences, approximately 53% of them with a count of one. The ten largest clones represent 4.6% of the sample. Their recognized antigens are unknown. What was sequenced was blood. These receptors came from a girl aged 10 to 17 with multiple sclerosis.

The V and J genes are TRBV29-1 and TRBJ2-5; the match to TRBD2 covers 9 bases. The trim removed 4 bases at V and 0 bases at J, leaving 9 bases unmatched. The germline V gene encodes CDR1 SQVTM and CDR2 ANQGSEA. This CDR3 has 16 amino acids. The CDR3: CSVVLTSGGYQETQYF. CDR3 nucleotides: TGCAGCGTTGTGTTGACTAGCGGAGGGTACCAAGAGACCCAGTACTTC.

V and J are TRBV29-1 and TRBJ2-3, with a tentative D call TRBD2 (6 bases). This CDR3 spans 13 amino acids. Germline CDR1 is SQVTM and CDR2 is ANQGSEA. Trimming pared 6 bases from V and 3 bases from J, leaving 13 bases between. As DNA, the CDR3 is TGCAGCGTCAGAGGAGGACTAACAGATACGCAGTATTTT. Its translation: CSVRGGLTDTQYF.

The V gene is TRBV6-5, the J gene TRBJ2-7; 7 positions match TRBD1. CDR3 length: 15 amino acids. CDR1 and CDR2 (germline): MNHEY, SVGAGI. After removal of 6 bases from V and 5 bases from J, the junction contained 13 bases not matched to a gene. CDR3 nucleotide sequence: TGTGCCAGCAGACGTACAGGGGACGTGGCTCACGAGCAGTACTTC. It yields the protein CASRRTGDVAHEQYF.

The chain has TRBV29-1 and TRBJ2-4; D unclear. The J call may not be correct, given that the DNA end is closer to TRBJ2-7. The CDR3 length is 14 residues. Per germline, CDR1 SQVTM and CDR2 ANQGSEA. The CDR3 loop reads CSVRLLTTSAEQYF. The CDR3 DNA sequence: TGCAGCGTTCGTTTACTCACCACATCAGCCGAGCAGTACTTC.

DNA for the CDR3: TGTGCCAGCAGCCATAACAGGGCGCGAGATAATTCACCCCTCCACTTT. It yields the protein CASSHNRARDNSPLHF. The chain links TRBV6-6 to TRBJ1-6, with D possibly matching TRBD1 (6 bases). The germline V gene has CDR1 MNHNY and CDR2 SVGAGI (reference sequence). Trimming took off 6 bases at V and 5 bases at J, with 17 bases between the two ends. CDR3 length equals 16 residues.

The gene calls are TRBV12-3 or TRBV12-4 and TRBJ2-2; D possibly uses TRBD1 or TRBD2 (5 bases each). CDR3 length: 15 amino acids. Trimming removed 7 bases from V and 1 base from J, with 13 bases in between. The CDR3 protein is CASIPGTENTGELFF. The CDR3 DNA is TGTGCCAGCATCCCTGGGACGGAGAACACCGGGGAGCTGTTTTTT.

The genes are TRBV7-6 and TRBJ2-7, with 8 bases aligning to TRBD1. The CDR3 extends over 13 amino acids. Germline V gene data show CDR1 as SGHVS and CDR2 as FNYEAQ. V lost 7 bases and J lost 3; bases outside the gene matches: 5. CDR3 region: CASTFGQGYEQYF. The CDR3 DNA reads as TGTGCCAGCACCTTCGGACAGGGCTACGAGCAGTACTTC.

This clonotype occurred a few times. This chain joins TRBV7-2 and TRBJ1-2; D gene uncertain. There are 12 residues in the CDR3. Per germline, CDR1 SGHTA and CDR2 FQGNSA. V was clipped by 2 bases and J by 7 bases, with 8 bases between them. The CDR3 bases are TGTGCCAGCAGCTTAATAGGGTCTGGCTACACCTTC. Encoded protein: CASSLIGSGYTF.

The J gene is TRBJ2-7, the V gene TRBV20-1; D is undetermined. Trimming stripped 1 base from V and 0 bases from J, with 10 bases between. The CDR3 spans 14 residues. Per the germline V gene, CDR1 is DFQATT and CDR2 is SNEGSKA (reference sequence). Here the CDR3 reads CSARAYGFSYEQYF. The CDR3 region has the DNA TGCAGTGCTAGAGCTTACGGCTTCTCCTACGAGCAGTACTTC.

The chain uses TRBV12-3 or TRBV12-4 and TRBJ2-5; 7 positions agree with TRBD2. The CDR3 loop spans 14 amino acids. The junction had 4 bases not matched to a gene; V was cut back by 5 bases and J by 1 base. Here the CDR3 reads CASSTGTIQETQYF. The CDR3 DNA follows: TGTGCCAGCAGTACGGGGACTATCCAAGAGACCCAGTACTTC.

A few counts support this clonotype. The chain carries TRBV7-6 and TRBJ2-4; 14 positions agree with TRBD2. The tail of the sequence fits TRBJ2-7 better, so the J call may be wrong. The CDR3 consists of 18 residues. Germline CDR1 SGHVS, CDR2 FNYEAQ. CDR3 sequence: CASSLVGTSGRSSHEQYF. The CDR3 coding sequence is TGTGCCAGCAGCTTAGTCGGGACTAGCGGGAGATCAAGCCACGAGCAGTACTTC.

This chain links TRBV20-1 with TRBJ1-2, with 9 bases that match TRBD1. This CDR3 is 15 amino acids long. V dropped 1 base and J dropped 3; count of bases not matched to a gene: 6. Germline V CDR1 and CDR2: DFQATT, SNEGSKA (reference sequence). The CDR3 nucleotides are TGCAGTGCTAGAGTCCCAAGGACAGGGGACTATGGCTACACCTTC. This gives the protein CSARVPRTGDYGYTF.

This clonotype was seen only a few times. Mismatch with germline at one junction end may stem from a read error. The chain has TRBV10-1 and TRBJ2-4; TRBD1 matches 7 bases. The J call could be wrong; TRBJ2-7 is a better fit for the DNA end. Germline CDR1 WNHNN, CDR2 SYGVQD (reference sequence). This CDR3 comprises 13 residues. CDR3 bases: TGCGCCGGCAGCTCCACGGACAGGAACGAGCAGTACTTC. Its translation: CAGSSTDRNEQYF.

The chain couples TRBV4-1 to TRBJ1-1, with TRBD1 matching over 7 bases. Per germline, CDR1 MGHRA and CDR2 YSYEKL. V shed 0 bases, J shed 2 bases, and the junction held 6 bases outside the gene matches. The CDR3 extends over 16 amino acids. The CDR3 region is CASSQETGTANTEAFF. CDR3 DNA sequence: TGCGCCAGCAGCCAAGAAACCGGGACAGCAAACACTGAAGCTTTCTTT.

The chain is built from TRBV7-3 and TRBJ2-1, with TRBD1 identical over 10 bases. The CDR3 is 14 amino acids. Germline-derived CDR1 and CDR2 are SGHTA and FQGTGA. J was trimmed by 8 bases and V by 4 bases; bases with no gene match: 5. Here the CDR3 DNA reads TGTGCCAGCAGCTACCGGGACAGGGGTGATGAGCAGTTCTTC. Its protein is CASSYRDRGDEQFF.

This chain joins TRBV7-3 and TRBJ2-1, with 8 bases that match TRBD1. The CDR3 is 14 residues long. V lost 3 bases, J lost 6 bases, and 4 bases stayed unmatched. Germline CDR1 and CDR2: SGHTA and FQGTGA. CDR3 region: CASSFQGAINEQFF. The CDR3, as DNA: TGTGCCAGCAGCTTTCAGGGGGCTATCAATGAGCAGTTCTTC. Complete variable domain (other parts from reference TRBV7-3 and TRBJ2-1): GAGVSQTPSNKVTEKGKYVELRCDPISGHTALYWYRQSLGQGPEFLIYFQGTGAADDSGLPNDRFFAVRPEGSVSTLKIQRTERGDSAVYLCASSFQGAINEQFFGPGTRLTVL.

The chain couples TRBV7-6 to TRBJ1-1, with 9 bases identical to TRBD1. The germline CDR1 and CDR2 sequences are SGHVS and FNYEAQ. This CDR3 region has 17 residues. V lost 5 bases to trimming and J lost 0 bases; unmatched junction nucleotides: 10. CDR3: CASSQVPGQGLNTEAFF. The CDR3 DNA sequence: TGTGCCAGCAGCCAAGTCCCGGGACAGGGATTGAACACTGAAGCTTTCTTT.

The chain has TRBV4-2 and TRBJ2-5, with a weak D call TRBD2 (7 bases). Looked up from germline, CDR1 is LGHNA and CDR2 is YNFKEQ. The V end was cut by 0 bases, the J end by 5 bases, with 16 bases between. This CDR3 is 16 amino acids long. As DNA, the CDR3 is TGTGCCAGCAGCCAAGATGGAGGGGGGGGGACGGAGACCCAGTACTTC. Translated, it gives CASSQDGGGGTETQYF.